These 11 T cell receptor beta chains came from one sample sequenced in a study of T cells after yellow fever vaccination. TCRdb re-called the 5' RACE reads through MiXCR, storing one row per CDR3 protein. The sample includes approximately 260,000 distinct CDR3 sequences, approximately 13% of them seen just once. The source material was CD4+ T cells sorted from PBMCs, sampled 45 days after the yellow fever booster vaccination. The receptors here all came from a man under 40 who received the YFV17D yellow fever vaccine.

This chain joins TRBV6-1 and TRBJ1-2, with D hard to call. The V end was cut by 6 bases, the J end by 2 bases, with 16 bases between. Germline-derived CDR1 and CDR2 are MNHNS and SASEGT. The CDR3 totals 15 residues. For the CDR3, the DNA is TGTGCCAGCAGACCCAGCCCGGGAACCAACTATGGCTACACCTTC. Amino acids: CASRPSPGTNYGYTF.

This clonotype was recorded at least ten times. The chain links TRBV10-3 to TRBJ1-1; 7 bases map to TRBD1. The CDR3 extends over 17 amino acids. The trim removed 3 bases at V and 1 base at J, leaving 11 bases unmatched. Germline V gives CDR1 ENHRY, CDR2 SYGVKD. CDR3 bases: TGTGCCATCAGTGATAGTAGACAGGGCATAGGGAACACTGAAGCTTTCTTT. It encodes CAISDSRQGIGNTEAFF.

J is TRBJ2-1 and V is TRBV7-3; no clear D. V was pared by 6 bases and J by 9 bases, with 12 bases between. The CDR3 length is 12 residues. Germline V gene data show CDR1 as SGHTA and CDR2 as FQGTGA. For the CDR3, the DNA is TGTGCCAGCAGTAGTCTGGACGGTGAGCAGTTCTTC. It codes for CASSSLDGEQFF.

To note about this clonotype: A junction boundary mismatches the germline segment, possibly from a read error. The chain carries TRBV12-3 or TRBV12-4 and TRBJ2-1, with D maybe TRBD1 (7 bases). The CDR3 has 14 residues. The DNA for the CDR3 is TGTGCCAGCAGTTTAGAGGGGGCGGGGTCCTCGGTGATCTTC. Translated: CASSLEGAGSSVIF.

There are a few counts of this clonotype. The gene calls are TRBV7-2 and TRBJ2-5; D tentatively reads TRBD1 or TRBD2 (5 bases each). Trimming cost V 2 bases and J 5 bases, with 12 bases left between them. Looked up from germline, CDR1 is SGHTA and CDR2 is FQGNSA. This CDR3 region has 14 residues. The DNA for the CDR3 is TGTGCCAGCAGCTTACACAGGACGGGGGAGACCCAGTACTTC. Its translation: CASSLHRTGETQYF. Looking up the rest from reference TRBV7-2 and TRBJ2-5 gives the full variable domain: GAGVSQSPSNKVTEKGKDVELRCDPISGHTALYWYRQSLGQGLEFLIYFQGNSAPDKSGLPSDRFSAERTGGSVSTLTIQRTQQEDSAVYLCASSLHRTGETQYFGPGTRLLVL.

In this sample, this clonotype turned up a few times. An end of the junction differs from the germline gene, which may be a read error. The J gene is TRBJ2-7, the V gene TRBV6-1, with 8 bases fitting TRBD1. The CDR3 has 15 amino acids. Germline V CDR1 and CDR2: MNHNS, SASEGT. The CDR3 region is CASREAGGAIYEQYF. The CDR3 nucleotides read TGTGCCAGCAGGGAAGCAGGGGGCGCGATCTACGAGCAGTACTTC.

This clonotype was found a few times. The gene calls are TRBV14 and TRBJ2-7; D uncertain. Germline V gives CDR1 SGHDN, CDR2 FVKESK. The CDR3 covers 14 residues. V lost 0 bases to trimming and J lost 3 bases, with 9 bases between them. The CDR3 spells CASSQDLQVYEQYF. The CDR3 DNA reads as TGTGCCAGCAGCCAAGATCTACAAGTCTACGAGCAGTACTTC.

This clonotype occurred a few times. The rearrangement uses TRBV20-1 and TRBJ2-2, with TRBD1 matching 10 bases. The CDR3 loop spans 14 amino acids. V dropped 3 bases and J dropped 7; count of bases not matched to a gene: 5. CDR1 DFQATT and CDR2 SNEGSKA come from the germline V gene (reference sequence). The chain's CDR3 is CSASVDRGNGELFF. CDR3 bases: TGCAGTGCTAGTGTGGACAGGGGGAACGGGGAGCTGTTTTTT.

This clonotype occurred a few times. This chain uses TRBV20-1 with TRBJ2-7; 8 bases align to TRBD2. Germline CDR1 DFQATT, CDR2 SNEGSKA (reference sequence). V was pared by 6 bases and J by 4 bases, with 11 bases of the junction left unmatched. The CDR3 loop spans 14 amino acids. The CDR3: CSAPRAAGGYEQYF. The CDR3 DNA reads as TGCAGTGCGCCGCGAGCGGCGGGAGGTTACGAGCAGTACTTC.

Only a few counts were recorded for this clonotype. The J gene is TRBJ2-3, the V gene TRBV29-1; 9 bases match TRBD2. Germline CDR1 and CDR2: SQVTM and ANQGSEA. J gave up 4 bases and V 3 bases, and 5 bases lay outside the gene matches. The CDR3 is 14 amino acids. CDR3 coding DNA: TGCAGCGTTGAGCGGGGGGGCCGCGCAGATACGCAGTATTTT. This translates into CSVERGGRADTQYF.

V and J are TRBV28 and TRBJ2-3; 11 nucleotides line up with TRBD2. The junction had 12 bases not matched to a gene; V was cut back by 5 bases and J by 2 bases. Germline CDR1 and CDR2: MDHEN and SYDVKM. The CDR3 has 18 amino acids. The CDR3 DNA follows: TGTGCCAGCAGTGCTGGGGGGCGACTAGCGGGGTTCACAGATACGCAGTATTTT. Translating gives CASSAGGRLAGFTDTQYF. The whole variable domain, remainder taken from reference TRBV28 and TRBJ2-3, is DVKVTQSSRYLVKRTGEKVFLECVQDMDHENMFWYRQDPGLGLRLIYFSYDVKMKEKGDIPEGYSVSREKKERFSLILESASTNQTSMYLCASSAGGRLAGFTDTQYFGPGTRLTVL.